This T cell receptor (beta chain) was sequenced in a study of CD8+ T cells in alopecia areata. Whole-study context: Treatment comprised oral tofacitinib, 5 to 10 mg twice daily, in treated patients. Tofacitinib ran 6 to 18 months, followed by 6 months off drug.

Sequencing used cDNA as its template, made by extracting RNA and reverse transcribing it. TCRdb's copy holds only in-frame clones and misses some; the assay was immunoSEQ multiplex PCR. This repertoire shows fewer than 250,000 clones, around 60% found once; its top ten account for roughly 0.7%. As for treatment: oral pan-JAK inhibitor, 5-10 mg twice daily. Alopecia areata patients provided lesional scalp punch biopsies and peripheral blood. This clone was recorded a few times. V lost 8 bases to trimming and J lost 8 bases; unmatched junction nucleotides: 9. The CDR3 totals 12 residues. The V gene's germline CDR1 is GTSNPN and CDR2 SVGIG (reference sequence).

Sequences were derived from CD4+ T cells sorted from blood, sampled at week 4, from a patient treated with tofacitinib. The genes are TRBV30 and TRBJ1-2; 9 bases are a match to TRBD1. The receptor's source is a human donor with alopecia areata. Written as DNA, the CDR3 is TGTGCCACCCACAGGGGGCTGGGAGGCTACACCTTC. Encoded protein: CATHRGLGGYTF. The full variable domain, its missing parts supplied by reference TRBV30 and TRBJ1-2, is SQTIHQWPATLVQPVGSPLSLECTVEGTSNPNLYWYRQAAGRGLQLLFYSVGIGQISSEVPQNLSASRPQDRQFILSSKKLLLSDSGFYLCATHRGLGGYTFGSGTRLTVV.